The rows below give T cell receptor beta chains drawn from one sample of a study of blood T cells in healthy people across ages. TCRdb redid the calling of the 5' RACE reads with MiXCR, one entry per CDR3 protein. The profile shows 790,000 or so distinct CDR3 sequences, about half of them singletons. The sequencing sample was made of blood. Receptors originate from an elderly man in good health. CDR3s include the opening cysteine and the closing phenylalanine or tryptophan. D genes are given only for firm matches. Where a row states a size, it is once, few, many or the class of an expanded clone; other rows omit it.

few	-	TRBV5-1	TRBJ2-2	TGCGCCAGCAGCTTAAGCCCGTCCACCGGGGAGCTGTTTTTT	CASSLSPSTGELFF
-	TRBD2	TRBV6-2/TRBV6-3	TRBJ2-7	TGTGCCAGCAGACTCCTAGCGGGACTGCACAATGAGCAGTACTTC	CASRLLAGLHNEQYF
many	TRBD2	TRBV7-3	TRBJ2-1	TGTGCCAGCAGCTCCTCTAGCGGGAGGGACTACAATGAGCAGTTCTTC	CASSSSSGRDYNEQFF
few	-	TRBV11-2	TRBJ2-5	TGTGCCAGCAGCTTAGTGGGCCTATTAGAGACCCAGTACTTC	CASSLVGLLETQYF
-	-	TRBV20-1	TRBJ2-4	TGCAGTGCTAGAGATCAGCACAGGGGGGGGGGTCTAGCCAAAAACATTCAGTACTTC	CSARDQHRGGGLAKNIQYF
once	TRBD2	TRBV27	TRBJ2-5	TGTGCCAGCAGTTTAGGGACTAGCGACAAGACCCAGTACTTC	CASSLGTSDKTQYF
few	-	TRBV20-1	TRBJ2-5	TGCAGTGCTAGAGGAAGGGTCAATGAGCAGTACTTC	CSARGRVNEQYF
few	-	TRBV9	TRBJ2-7	TGTGCCAGCAGCGTCGCGGACGGTTTCTCCTACGAGCAGTACTTC	CASSVADGFSYEQYF
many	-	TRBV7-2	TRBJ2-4	TGTGCCAGCAGCTTAGAAGGGGGAAACATTCAGTACTTC	CASSLEGGNIQYF
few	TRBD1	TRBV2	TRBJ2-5	TGTGCCAGCAGTGAATTAGGGGGCGAAGAGACCCAGTACTTC	CASSELGGEETQYF
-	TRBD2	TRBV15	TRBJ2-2	TGTGCCACCAGCAGAGATAGGAGCGGGAGGGCCGGCACCGGGGAGCTGTTTTTT	CATSRDRSGRAGTGELFF
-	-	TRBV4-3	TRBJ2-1	TGCGCCAGCAGCCAAGGTCCGACCGGGAGCTCCTACAATGAGCAGTTCTTC	CASSQGPTGSSYNEQFF
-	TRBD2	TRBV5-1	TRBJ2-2	TGCGCCAGCAGCCTCGGGACTAGCGGGAACACCGGGGAGCTGTTTTTT	CASSLGTSGNTGELFF
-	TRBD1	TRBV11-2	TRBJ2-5	TGTGCCAGCAGCTTAGACAGGGGGCCCGGGACCCAGTACTTC	CASSLDRGPGTQYF
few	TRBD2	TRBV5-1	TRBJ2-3	TGCGCCAGCAGCCCTAGCGGGAGCGGAAACACAGATACGCAGTATTTT	CASSPSGSGNTDTQYF
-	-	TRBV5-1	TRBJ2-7	TGCGTCAGCAGCAACGGGGAGACCCTCTACGAGCAGTACTTC	CVSSNGETLYEQYF
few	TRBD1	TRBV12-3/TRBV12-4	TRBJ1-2	TGTGCCAGCAGTCATAGGACAGGAGCTTACTATGGCTACACCTTC	CASSHRTGAYYGYTF
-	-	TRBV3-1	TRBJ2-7	TGTGCCAGCAGCAAGATACCAGAAACCTACGAGCAGTACTTC	CASSKIPETYEQYF
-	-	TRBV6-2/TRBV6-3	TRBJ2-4	TGTGCCAGCGGTCAACAGGGAACGGTCGGAAACATTCAGTACTTC	CASGQQGTVGNIQYF
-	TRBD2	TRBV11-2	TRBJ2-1	TGTGCCAGCAGCTTTAATAGCGGGGGGGTTCTAGACAATGAGCAGTTCTTC	CASSFNSGGVLDNEQFF
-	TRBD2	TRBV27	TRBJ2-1	TGTGCCAGCAGTCCGGGACGAGCGGGAGACAATGAGCAGTTCTTC	CASSPGRAGDNEQFF
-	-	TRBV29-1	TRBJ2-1	TGCAGCGTGGGGGACGGCGGAGAGACCCAGTTCTTC	CSVGDGGETQFF
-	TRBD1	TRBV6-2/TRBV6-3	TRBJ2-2	TGTGCCAGCAGTTACCACGGACAGGGGGCCTCCGGGGAGCTGTTTTTT	CASSYHGQGASGELFF
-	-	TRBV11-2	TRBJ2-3	TGTGCCAGCAGCTCCGCGCTTAGCAATACGCAGTATTTT	CASSSALSNTQYF
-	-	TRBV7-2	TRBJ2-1	TGTGCCAGCACCGAGGGGTTCTCCTACAATGAGCAGTTCTTC	CASTEGFSYNEQFF
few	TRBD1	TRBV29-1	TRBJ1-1	TGCAGCGTCGGACAGGGGACTTTTGAAGCTTTCTTT	CSVGQGTFEAFF
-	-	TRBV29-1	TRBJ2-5	TGCGGCGTTGAAGACGAAGGACACCCAAAAGAGACCCAGTACTTC	CGVEDEGHPKETQYF
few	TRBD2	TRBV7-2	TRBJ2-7	TGTGCCAGCAGCTTTGGGGGAGGGCGGGTCGAGCAGTACTTC	CASSFGGGRVEQYF
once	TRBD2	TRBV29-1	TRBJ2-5	TGCAGCGCCTCCGGGACTAGCGGGGGCCAAGAGACCCAGTACTTC	CSASGTSGGQETQYF
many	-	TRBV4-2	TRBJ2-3	TGTGCCAGCAGCCAAGGGGTGACACAACCTAGCACAGATACGCAGTATTTT	CASSQGVTQPSTDTQYF
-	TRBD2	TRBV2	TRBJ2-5	TGTGCCAGCGTGGGACTAGCGGTTGAGACCCAGTACTTC	CASVGLAVETQYF
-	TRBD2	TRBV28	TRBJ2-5	TGTGCCAGCAGTCCCTTTCAGAGCGGGAGGGGTATTAGGGAGACCCAGTACTTC	CASSPFQSGRGIRETQYF
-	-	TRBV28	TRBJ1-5	TGTGCCAGCACGTACGGTCAGAATAGCAATCAGCCCCAGCATTTT	CASTYGQNSNQPQHF
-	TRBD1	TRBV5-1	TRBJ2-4	TGCGCCAGCAGCTTGGGGGACAGGGAGAGAAACATTCAGTACTTC	CASSLGDRERNIQYF
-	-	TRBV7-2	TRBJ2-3	TGTGCCAGCAGCTTACGGACTACCATTAACGAGCGCGCGCAGTATTTT	CASSLRTTINERAQYF
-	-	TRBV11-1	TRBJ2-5	TGTGCCAGCAGCGCGGACCCGAGGGGGGAGACCCAGTACTTC	CASSADPRGETQYF
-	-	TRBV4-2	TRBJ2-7	TGTGCCAGCAGCCAAAACGAGGACGCCTCCTACGAGCAGTACTTC	CASSQNEDASYEQYF
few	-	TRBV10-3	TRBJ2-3	TGTGCCATCAGTGAGCCGTCGTCAACGGGAAGGGATACGCAGTATTTT	CAISEPSSTGRDTQYF
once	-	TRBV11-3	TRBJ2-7	TGTGCCGGCAGCCAGGGGCCGGGGGTGAACTCCTACAATGAGCAGTACTTC	CAGSQGPGVNSYNEQYF
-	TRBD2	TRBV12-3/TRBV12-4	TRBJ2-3	TGTGCCAGCACAAAAGGGACTAGCGGCACCTCTAGCACAGATACGCAGTATTTT	CASTKGTSGTSSTDTQYF
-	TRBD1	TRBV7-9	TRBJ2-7	TGTGCCAGTGACAGGGGTTTCGACAATGAGCAGTACTTC	CASDRGFDNEQYF
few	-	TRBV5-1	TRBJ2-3	TGCGCCAGCAGGGCCCAGCGCGGGGACGGAACGGATACGCAGTATTTT	CASRAQRGDGTDTQYF
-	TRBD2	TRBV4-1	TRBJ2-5	TGCGCCAGCAGCCAAGGCTTGCAAGCGGGGAAAGAGACCCAGTACTTC	CASSQGLQAGKETQYF
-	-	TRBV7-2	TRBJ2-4	TGTGCCAGCACCGTAATCGCCGAAAACATTCAGTACTTC	CASTVIAENIQYF
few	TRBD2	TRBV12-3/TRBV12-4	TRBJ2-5	TGTGCCAGCAGTTTAGCGGGGACTAGCGGGAGGGGTGAGACCCAGTACTTC	CASSLAGTSGRGETQYF
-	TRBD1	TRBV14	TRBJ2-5	TGTGCCAGCAGCCCGAACACAGGGGGCTTGGAGACCCAGTACTTC	CASSPNTGGLETQYF
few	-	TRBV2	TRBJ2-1	TGTGCCAGCAGTGAAGGCGACCCTAGGGCCTACAATGAGCAGTTCTTC	CASSEGDPRAYNEQFF
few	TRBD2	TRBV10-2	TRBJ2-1	TGCGCCAGCAGGAAGGGCCTAGCGGGAGGATCTTCGAATGAGCAGTTCTTC	CASRKGLAGGSSNEQFF
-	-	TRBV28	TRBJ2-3	TGTGCCAGCAGTGTTGGACGTACCATTATGGGCACAGATACGCAGTATTTT	CASSVGRTIMGTDTQYF
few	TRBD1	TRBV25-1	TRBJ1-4	TGTGCCAGCAGTGACTGGACAGGGGTTAATGAAAAACTGTTTTTT	CASSDWTGVNEKLFF
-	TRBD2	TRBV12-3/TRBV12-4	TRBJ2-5	TGTGCCAGCACCCTGACTAGCGCCTCGGGGACCCAGTACTTC	CASTLTSASGTQYF
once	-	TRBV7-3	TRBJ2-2	TGTGCCAGCAGCCATGAGACTAGGCGAACCGGGGAGCTGTTTTTT	CASSHETRRTGELFF
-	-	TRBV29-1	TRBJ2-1	TGCAGCGTGGCCACAGGGAGCTCCTACAATGAGCAGTTCTTC	CSVATGSSYNEQFF
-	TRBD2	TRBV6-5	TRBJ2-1	TGTGCCAGCAGGACTAGCGGGGGGGACAATGAGCAGTTCTTC	CASRTSGGDNEQFF